One sample yielded the 8 T cell receptor beta chains listed below, sequenced in a study of regulatory T cells in long-lasting Graves disease. Researchers made TCR beta libraries by using iRepertoire HTBI primers and running Arm-PCR on CDR3 regions. TCRdb used MiXCR to reprocess the multiplex PCR reads, holding one entry per CDR3 protein. Of about 500,000 distinct CDR3 sequences in the sample, about a sixth were seen once. Stated time point: newly diagnosed GD, antithyroid drugs for less than 3 months. PBMCs were the source of the RNA used for TCR sequencing. These records were also assigned to another study, of T cells in Graves' hyperthyroidism and ophthalmopathy.

The sequencing here drew on peripheral blood mononuclear cells (PBMCs), taken at new diagnosis, from a patient treated with antithyroid drugs. The receptors were sampled from a man aged 35 to 55 with Graves disease.

At least ten counts were recorded for this clonotype. V gene TRBV6-1 combines with J gene TRBJ2-2, with TRBD2 as a possible D gene (6 bases). CDR1 and CDR2 from the germline V gene are MNHNS and SASEGT. V lost 4 bases and J lost 2, with 11 bases in between. There are 15 residues in the CDR3. Here the CDR3 DNA reads TGTGCCAGCAGTGTAGTGGGAGGTAACACCGGGGAGCTGTTTTTT. Translation: CASSVVGGNTGELFF.

This clonotype was seen many times. The DNA of the CDR3 is TGTGCCAGCAGCTTAGTATGGGGGAGAGTCCCCGGGGAGCTGTTTTTT. Its protein product is CASSLVWGRVPGELFF. The gene calls are TRBV7-2 and TRBJ2-2, with D tentatively TRBD1 or TRBD2 (5 bases each). The CDR3 is 16 amino acids. Per germline, CDR1 SGHTA and CDR2 FQGNSA. V shed 1 base and J shed 6 bases, with 15 bases lying between them.

This clonotype was counted many times. V usage is TRBV5-1 and J usage is TRBJ2-1; 11 bases align to TRBD2. Looked up from germline, CDR1 is SGHRS and CDR2 is YFSETQ. Trimming at V came to 2 bases and at J to 1 base, leaving 8 bases not matched to a gene. The CDR3 consists of 18 residues. The CDR3 sequence: CASSFRPTSGSSYNEQFF. The CDR3 DNA reads as TGCGCCAGCAGCTTCCGCCCCACTAGCGGGAGTTCCTACAATGAGCAGTTCTTC. Combining the CDR3 with reference TRBV5-1 and TRBJ2-1 gives the whole variable domain KAGVTQTPRYLIKTRGQQVTLSCSPISGHRSVSWYQQTPGQGLQFLFEYFSETQRNKGNFPGRFSGRQFSNSRSEMNVSTLELGDSALYLCASSFRPTSGSSYNEQFFGPGTRLTVL.

This clonotype was counted at least ten times. V is TRBV12-3 or TRBV12-4 and J is TRBJ2-1; D is unresolved. The CDR3 runs to 15 residues. V gave up 3 bases and J gave up 0 bases, with 9 bases separating them. The CDR3 sequence is CASSFSPGSYNEQFF. As DNA, the CDR3 is TGTGCCAGCAGTTTCTCTCCGGGCTCCTACAATGAGCAGTTCTTC.

This clonotype was counted at least ten times. The rearrangement joins TRBV12-5 to TRBJ2-2; D remains unclear. The germline V gene has CDR1 LGHNT and CDR2 FRNRAP. With 2 bases removed from V and 4 bases from J, the gap between germline ends came to 14 bases. The CDR3 runs 16 residues. The CDR3 reads CASGLKGQHSTGELFF. DNA of the CDR3: TGTGCTAGTGGTTTGAAGGGCCAGCATAGCACCGGGGAGCTGTTTTTT.

Turning to this clonotype: A much more abundant neighbour one base away suggests this may be a read error. The chain joins TRBV12-3 or TRBV12-4 to TRBJ2-5; D may match TRBD1 or TRBD2 (5 bases each). Trimming removed 9 bases at V and 11 bases at J, with 28 bases between. The CDR3 is made up of 15 amino acids. CDR3 DNA: TGTGCCAGTCGACTAAACATAGTATCCCTGGGGGAGCAGTACTTC. It specifies CASRLNIVSLGEQYF.

This sequence joins TRBV12-5 and TRBJ2-7; TRBD2 matches at 7 bases. There are 14 residues in the CDR3. CDR1 is LGHNT, CDR2 FRNRAP, per germline. V gave up 1 base and J gave up 5 bases; unmatched junction bases: 5. The DNA for the CDR3 is TGTGCTAGTGGTTTGGGGGGGGGTCCCCACGAGCAGTACTTC. It is translated as CASGLGGGPHEQYF.

The sample holds many counts of this clonotype. The V call is TRBV19, the J call TRBJ2-7, with D hard to call. The CDR3 length is 13 residues. Germline V lookup: CDR1 LNHDA, CDR2 SQIVND (reference sequence). V lost 6 bases, J lost 3 bases, and 12 bases lay in between. CDR3 protein: CASSLGIDYEQYF. The CDR3 nucleotides are TGTGCCAGTAGCCTGGGGATTGACTACGAGCAGTACTTC.